These T cell receptor beta chains were read from a single sample in a study of blood T cell repertoires in COVID-19. Only in-frame clones appear in the TCRdb table, and some are missing; sequencing was by immunoSEQ multiplex PCR. The sample yields 72,000 or so clones, 85% to 90% seen once. Sequences were obtained from peripheral blood. The receptors derive from a woman older than 75 with active or convalescent COVID-19. CDR3s include the opening cysteine and the closing phenylalanine or tryptophan. Clone size is not always given. Where it is, it says once, few, many or a class for expanded clones.

V: TRBV10-2; J: TRBJ1-1; size: .; CDR3: CASSERQGFAEAFF
V: TRBV19; J: TRBJ2-3; size: .; CDR3: CASSNPGLGVTDTQYF
V: TRBV6-2/TRBV6-3; J: TRBJ2-7; size: .; CDR3: CASSFYPLYEQYF
V: TRBV7-9; J: TRBJ1-6; size: .; CDR3: CASSRGVDSPLHF
V: TRBV7-9; J: TRBJ1-4; size: few; CDR3: CASSLGTHNEKLFF
V: TRBV7-9; J: TRBJ2-7; size: .; CDR3: CASSPETGIHEQYF
V: TRBV30; J: TRBJ1-2; size: few; CDR3: CAWSITIRTGYGYTF
V: TRBV15; J: TRBJ2-7; size: once; CDR3: CATSRDHSSSYEQYF
V: TRBV2; J: TRBJ2-3; size: once; CDR3: CAGGTEPLDTQYF
V: TRBV7-2; J: TRBJ2-2; size: .; CDR3: CASSPSGGGELFF
V: TRBV7-9; J: TRBJ2-7; size: .; CDR3: CASSPEAGTFNEQYF
V: TRBV7-2; J: TRBJ2-2; size: .; CDR3: CASSPEGTGELFF
V: TRBV7-9; J: TRBJ1-3; size: .; CDR3: CASSLDPPGTGGAGNTIYF
V: TRBV27; J: TRBJ2-7; size: .; CDR3: CASSLSRGSYEQYF
V: TRBV19; J: TRBJ2-7; size: .; CDR3: CASSLSSYEQYF
V: TRBV27; J: TRBJ2-2; size: .; CDR3: CASSRRTQGPGAGELFF
V: TRBV19; J: TRBJ1-5; size: .; CDR3: CASSILGTGGVGQPQHF
V: TRBV6-6; J: TRBJ1-3; size: few; CDR3: CASSQWGGTHWGHISGNTIYF
V: TRBV10-3; J: TRBJ1-5; size: .; CDR3: CAISESGGNQPQHF
V: TRBV19; J: TRBJ1-2; size: .; CDR3: CASSRWGGYGYTF
V: TRBV9; J: TRBJ1-6; size: .; CDR3: CASSRRSSYNSPLHF
V: TRBV3-1/TRBV3-2; J: TRBJ1-2; size: .; CDR3: CASSQGGGGFPNSFPYGYTF
V: TRBV6-2/TRBV6-3; J: TRBJ2-1; size: .; CDR3: CASSWGGVDNEQFF
V: TRBV29-1; J: TRBJ2-7; size: .; CDR3: CSAKDTSSYEQYF
V: TRBV10-3; J: TRBJ1-1; size: few; CDR3: CAIRRDRAVEAFF
V: TRBV6-5; J: TRBJ1-6; size: .; CDR3: CASSWRRGGNSPLHF
V: TRBV30; J: TRBJ2-3; size: once; CDR3: CALPGLGGGTDTQYF
V: TRBV7-3; J: TRBJ2-6; size: .; CDR3: CASSLSGITFGANVLTF
V: TRBV7-2; J: TRBJ1-6; size: .; CDR3: CASRLGSDSPLHF
V: TRBV7-2; J: TRBJ1-6; size: once; CDR3: CASSLVPTDYNSPLHF
V: TRBV6-2/TRBV6-3; J: TRBJ2-2; size: once; CDR3: CASSHRVTGELFF